The T cell receptor beta chain described here comes from a study of fetal regulatory T cell absence and autoimmunity (dated by TCRdb to about 2017). Regarding the complete study: Exocrine pancreas autoimmunity was seen in the IPEX patients without clinical diabetes.

For repertoire sequencing, genomic DNA was processed from frozen pancreas tissue. The DNeasy Blood and Tissue Kit was used to extract 2-3 ug of genomic DNA from umbilical cord blood or frozen pancreas. A remark on this clone: No antigen is known for it. Within one base of it there is no much larger clone, and no base qualities were kept.

Here is what the overall study found, with its caveats: The TCR compartment showed significant oligoclonal enrichment in pancreas versus cord blood, with some top clones over 90-fold enriched. The oligoclonal enrichment was interpreted as support for antigen-driven autoimmunity in the pancreas before birth in IPEX syndrome. Cord blood and pancreas had broadly similar TRB gene family usage, which resembled published neonatal and adult repertoires.

On the immunoSEQ human TCRbeta survey platform, TCRbeta CDR3 regions were amplified and barcoded with a two-step multiplex PCR. Libraries were sequenced on Illumina instruments, with IgH sequenced in parallel from the same samples. For the original study's pipeline: Raw reads were filtered against IMGT V, D, J definitions and were binned using a nearest-neighbor algorithm so that PCR and sequencing errors were removed. A clone was defined by an identical nucleotide sequence, and differential abundance between tissues was tested with a Fisher exact test for each clone at a pFDR threshold of p<0.01. Clones with frequencies too low for statistical inference were excluded by a minimum inclusion filter of 10 in either sample. The immunoSEQ Analyzer was used for pairwise clonal comparisons, while IMGT tools were used to assess gene family usage. TCRdb mirrors the immuneACCESS table, restricted to in-frame sequences. Some clones are absent from its copies; in checked studies, under half trace to an unresolved V gene, and the reason for the others is unknown. For V, J and clone size, that table is used; D and trimming come from the DNA. The sample yields approximately 94,000 clones; approximately 79% were counted once. 1.5% to 2% of the sample goes to the ten largest clones.

The germline V gene encodes CDR1 LNHDA and CDR2 SQIVND (reference sequence). Trimming costs V 5 bases and J 6 bases, and their ends lie 12 bases apart. From cysteine to phenylalanine, the CDR3 is 13 amino acids long. Only the CDR3 part of the read is kept: 39 bases, read in frame from the first base. This receptor was obtained from a male donor with IPEX syndrome. The sequence joins TRBV19 to TRBJ2-3; a confident D gene designation cannot be given. The specimen was pancreas tissue. For the CDR3, the sequence is CASSVILRDTQYF. The nucleotides are TGTGCCAGTAGTGTTATCCTCCGGGATACGCAGTATTTT.